These 10 T cell receptor beta chains were sequenced from one sample in a study of blood T cells in healthy people across ages. Combining a sample-barcoded 5' primer with a J-beta primer mix, a second PCR ran for roughly 7 to 12 cycles. TCRdb re-derived calls from the 5' RACE reads in MiXCR, one entry per CDR3 protein. The sample consists of some 800,000 distinct CDR3 sequences, under 45% of them appearing once. Sample: blood. These receptors were obtained from a man in his 60s in good health.

The chain employs TRBV7-9 and TRBJ2-3; D gene uncertain. The CDR3 consists of 15 residues. Germline assignment: CDR1 SEHNR and CDR2 FQNEAQ (reference sequence). Deletions cut 5 bases from V and 1 base from J, with 13 bases between. CDR3 amino acids: CASSHGRSRTDTQYF. The CDR3 region has the DNA TGTGCCAGCAGCCACGGACGGAGCCGCACAGATACGCAGTATTTT.

The chain uses TRBV20-1 and TRBJ2-5; D is unresolved. Germline V CDR1 and CDR2: DFQATT, SNEGSKA (reference sequence). The V and J ends lost 4 bases and 1 base respectively, with 10 bases between them. This CDR3 contains 13 residues. The CDR3: CSATHRPQETQYF. In DNA form, the CDR3 reads TGCAGTGCTACGCACCGACCCCAAGAGACCCAGTACTTC.

In DNA form, the CDR3 reads TGTGCCAGCAGCCGGTCGGGGGCGGGTAGCAATCAGCCCCAGCATTTT. The encoded protein is CASSRSGAGSNQPQHF. V usage is TRBV3-1 and J usage is TRBJ1-5; D is possibly TRBD1 (6 bases). V shed 4 bases and J shed 0 bases, with 13 bases lying between them. Germline V gene sequence: CDR1 LGHDT, CDR2 YNNKEL (reference sequence). CDR3 length equals 16 residues.

This chain's CDR3 is CSARGLRGQYF. CDR3 DNA: TGCAGTGCTAGGGGACTCCGCGGGCAGTACTTC. J is TRBJ2-4 and V is TRBV20-1; possible D gene TRBD2, 6 bases. V was cut by 3 bases and J by 13 bases, with 13 bases left in between. Germline loops: CDR1 DFQATT, CDR2 SNEGSKA (reference sequence). The CDR3 is 11 residues long.

This clonotype was picked up a small number of times. This chain uses TRBV20-1 with TRBJ2-3; D might be TRBD1 (6 bases). CDR1 and CDR2 from the germline V gene are DFQATT and SNEGSKA (reference sequence). The V gene lost 5 bases and the J gene lost 5 bases, with 14 bases spanning the gap. This CDR3 is 13 amino acids long. The CDR3 nucleotides are TGCAGTGCTTACCAGGGGAAGGAAGATACGCAGTATTTT. This sequence encodes CSAYQGKEDTQYF.

This clonotype was seen ten or more times. This chain joins TRBV4-3 and TRBJ2-1, with D possibly called TRBD1 or TRBD2 (5 bases each). The CDR3 covers 14 residues. V was cut by 3 bases and J by 7 bases, with 13 bases left in between. Germline V gene sequence: CDR1 LGHNA, CDR2 YSLEER. The CDR3 nucleotides read TGCGCCAGCAGCCAGAGGGGTTATAAAAATGAGCAGTTCTTC. This codes for CASSQRGYKNEQFF.

This clonotype has only one observation. This sequence may be a read error, since a much larger clone differs from it by one base. V gene TRBV11-3 combines with J gene TRBJ2-2; D remains ambiguous. From germline, CDR1 is SGHNT and CDR2 YENEEA. This CDR3 has 13 amino acids. Trimming left V 1 base short and J 1 base short, with 1 base between. The CDR3 bases are TGTGCCAGCAGCTTAGTGAACACCGGGGAGCTGTTTTTT. Translation: CASSLVNTGELFF. Combining the CDR3 with reference TRBV11-3 and TRBJ2-2 gives the whole variable domain EAGVVQSPRYKIIEKKQPVAFWCNPISGHNTLYWYLQNLGQGPELLIRYENEEAVDDSQLPKDRFSAERLKGVDSTLKIQPAELGDSAVYLCASSLVNTGELFFGEGSRLTVL.

The J gene is TRBJ2-1, the V gene TRBV3-1; tentatively, D is TRBD1 or TRBD2 (5 bases each). V shed 6 bases and J shed 8 bases, with 14 bases lying between them. The CDR3 consists of 13 residues. Germline V gene sequence: CDR1 LGHDT, CDR2 YNNKEL (reference sequence). CDR3 coding DNA: TGTGCCAGCAGAGCAGGGATGGACTATGAGCAGTTCTTC. Translating it yields CASRAGMDYEQFF.

This chain links TRBV7-2 with TRBJ1-6; possibly TRBD1 for D (5 bases). There are 17 residues in the CDR3. The V gene lost 5 bases and the J gene lost 3 bases, with 17 bases spanning the gap. CDR1 is SGHTA and CDR2 is FQGNSA in the germline V gene. The chain's CDR3 is CASSLQVRSGYNSPLHF. The DNA for the CDR3 is TGTGCCAGCAGCCTACAGGTCCGTTCGGGCTATAATTCACCCCTCCACTTT.

This clonotype was seen only a few times. The chain has TRBV18 and TRBJ2-7; D gene unclear. Germline CDR1 is KGHSH and CDR2 is LQKENI. This CDR3 is built from 13 residues. V was trimmed by 5 bases and J by 1 base, leaving 9 bases between them. CDR3 amino acids: CASSIGSSYEQYF. DNA of the CDR3: TGTGCCAGCTCAATTGGGTCTTCCTACGAGCAGTACTTC. The full variable domain, in which reference TRBV18 and TRBJ2-7 provide the parts outside the CDR3, is NAGVMQNPRHLVRRRGQEARLRCSPMKGHSHVYWYRQLPEEGLKFMVYLQKENIIDESGMPKERFSAEFPKEGPSILRIQQVVRGDSAAYFCASSIGSSYEQYFGPGTRLTVT.